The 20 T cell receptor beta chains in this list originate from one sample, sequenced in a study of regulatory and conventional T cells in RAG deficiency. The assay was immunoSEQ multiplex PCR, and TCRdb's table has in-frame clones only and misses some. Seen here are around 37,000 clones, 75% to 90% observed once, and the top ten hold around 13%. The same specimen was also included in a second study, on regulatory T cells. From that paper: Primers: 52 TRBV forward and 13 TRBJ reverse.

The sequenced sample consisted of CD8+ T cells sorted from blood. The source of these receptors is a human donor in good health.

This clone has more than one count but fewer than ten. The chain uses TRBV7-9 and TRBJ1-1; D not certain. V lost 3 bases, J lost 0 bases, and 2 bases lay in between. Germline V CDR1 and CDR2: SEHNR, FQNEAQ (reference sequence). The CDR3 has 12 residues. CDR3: CASSLLNTEAFF. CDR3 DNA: TGTGCCAGCAGCTTGCTGAACACTGAAGCTTTCTTT.

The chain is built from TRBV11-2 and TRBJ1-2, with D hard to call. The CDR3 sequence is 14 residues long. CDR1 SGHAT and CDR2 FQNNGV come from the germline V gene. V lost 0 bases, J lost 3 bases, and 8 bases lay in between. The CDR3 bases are TGTGCCAGCAGCTTAGATGCGAAGTACTATGGCTACACCTTC. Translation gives CASSLDAKYYGYTF.

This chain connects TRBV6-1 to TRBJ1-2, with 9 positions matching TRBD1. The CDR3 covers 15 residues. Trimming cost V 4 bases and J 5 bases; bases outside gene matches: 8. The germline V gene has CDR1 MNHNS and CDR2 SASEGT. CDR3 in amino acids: CASSVDRDRAYGYTF. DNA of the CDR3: TGTGCCAGCAGTGTTGACCGGGACAGGGCTTATGGCTACACCTTC.

The CDR3: CASSDIGEAEAFF. In DNA form, the CDR3 reads TGTGCCAGCAGTGACATCGGTGAGGCTGAAGCTTTCTTT. V is TRBV6-1 and J is TRBJ1-1; no clear D. This CDR3 has 13 residues. V was cut by 3 bases and J by 6 bases, with 11 bases left in between. Germline assignment: CDR1 MNHNS and CDR2 SASEGT.

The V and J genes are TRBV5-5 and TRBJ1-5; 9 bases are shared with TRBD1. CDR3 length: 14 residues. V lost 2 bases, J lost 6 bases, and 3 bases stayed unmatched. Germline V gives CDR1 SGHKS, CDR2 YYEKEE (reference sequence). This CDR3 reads CASSLPGQGQPQHF. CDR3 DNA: TGTGCCAGCAGCTTACCGGGACAGGGTCAGCCCCAGCATTTT.

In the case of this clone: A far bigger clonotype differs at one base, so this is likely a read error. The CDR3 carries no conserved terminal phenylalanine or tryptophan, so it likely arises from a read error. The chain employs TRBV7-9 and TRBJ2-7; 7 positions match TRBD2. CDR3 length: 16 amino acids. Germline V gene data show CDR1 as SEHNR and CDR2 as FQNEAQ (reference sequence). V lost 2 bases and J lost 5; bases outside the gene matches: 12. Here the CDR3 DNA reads TGTGCCAGCAGCTTATGGGCGGGGAGGGAGATCGACGAGCAGTACTGC. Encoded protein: CASSLWAGREIDEQYC.

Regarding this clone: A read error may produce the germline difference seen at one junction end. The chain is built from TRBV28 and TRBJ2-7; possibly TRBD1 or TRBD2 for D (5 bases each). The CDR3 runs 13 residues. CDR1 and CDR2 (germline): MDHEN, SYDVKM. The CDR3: CASSFSNRDVAHF. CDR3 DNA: TGTGCCAGCAGTTTCTCGAACCGGGACGTGGCACACTTC.

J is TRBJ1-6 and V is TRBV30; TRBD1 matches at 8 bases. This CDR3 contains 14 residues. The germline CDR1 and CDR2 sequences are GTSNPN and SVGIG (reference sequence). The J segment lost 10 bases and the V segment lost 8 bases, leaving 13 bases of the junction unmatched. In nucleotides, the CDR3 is TGTGCCGGTTCGATCGGACAGGGAGGGTCACCCCTCCACTTT. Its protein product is CAGSIGQGGSPLHF.

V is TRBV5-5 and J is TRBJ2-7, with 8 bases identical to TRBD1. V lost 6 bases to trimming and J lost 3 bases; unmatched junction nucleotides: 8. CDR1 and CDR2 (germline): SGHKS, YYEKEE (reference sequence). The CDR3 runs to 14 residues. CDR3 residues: CASKVNRGVYEQYF. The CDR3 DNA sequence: TGTGCCAGCAAGGTCAACAGGGGGGTCTACGAGCAGTACTTC.

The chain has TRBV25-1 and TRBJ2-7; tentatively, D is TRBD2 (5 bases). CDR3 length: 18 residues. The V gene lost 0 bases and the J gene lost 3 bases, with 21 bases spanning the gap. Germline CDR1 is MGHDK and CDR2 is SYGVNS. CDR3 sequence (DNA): TGTGCCAGCAGTGAATATCACCCTGGAGGCTACTCTTACTACGAGCAGTACTTC. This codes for CASSEYHPGGYSYYEQYF.

The CDR3: CASSPWVGGGQPQHF. The CDR3 bases are TGTGCCAGCAGTCCCTGGGTTGGGGGCGGTCAGCCCCAGCATTTT. The rearrangement joins TRBV27 to TRBJ1-5; D is possibly TRBD1 (6 bases). The CDR3 has 15 residues. Germline V CDR1 and CDR2: MNHEY, SMNVEV (reference sequence). Trimming removed 5 bases from V and 6 bases from J, with 17 bases in between.

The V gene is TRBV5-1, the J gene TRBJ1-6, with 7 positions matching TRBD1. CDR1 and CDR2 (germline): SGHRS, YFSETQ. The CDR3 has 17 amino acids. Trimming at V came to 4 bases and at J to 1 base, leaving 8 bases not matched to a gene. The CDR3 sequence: CASSRGQVLSYNSPLHF. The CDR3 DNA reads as TGCGCCAGCAGCAGAGGACAGGTCCTATCCTATAATTCACCCCTCCACTTT.

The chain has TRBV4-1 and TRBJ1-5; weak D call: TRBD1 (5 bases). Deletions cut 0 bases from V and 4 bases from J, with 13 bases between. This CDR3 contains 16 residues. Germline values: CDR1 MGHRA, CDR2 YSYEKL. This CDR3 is CASSQDVQGWNQPQHF. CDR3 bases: TGCGCCAGCAGCCAAGATGTCCAGGGTTGGAATCAGCCCCAGCATTTT.

CDR3 loop: CASSQGNSYEQYF. The CDR3 nucleotides are TGTGCCAGCAGCCAAGGAAACAGCTACGAGCAGTACTTC. The chain combines TRBV14 with TRBJ2-7; D is uncertain. This CDR3 is built from 13 residues. Trimming pared 1 base from V and 3 bases from J, leaving 7 bases between. Germline CDR1 reads SGHDN; CDR2 reads FVKESK.

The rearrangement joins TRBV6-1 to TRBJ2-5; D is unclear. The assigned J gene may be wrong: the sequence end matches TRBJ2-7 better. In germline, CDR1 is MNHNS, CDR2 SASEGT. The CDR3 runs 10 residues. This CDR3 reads CASSEYEQYF. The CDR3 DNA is TGTGCCAGCAGTGAATACGAGCAGTACTTC.

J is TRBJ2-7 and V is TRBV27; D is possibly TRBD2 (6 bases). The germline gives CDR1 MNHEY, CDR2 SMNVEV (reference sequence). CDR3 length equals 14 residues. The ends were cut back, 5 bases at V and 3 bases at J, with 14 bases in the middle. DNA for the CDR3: TGTGCCAGCAGTCCCCAGTGGGGGGTCTACGAGCAGTACTTC. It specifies CASSPQWGVYEQYF.

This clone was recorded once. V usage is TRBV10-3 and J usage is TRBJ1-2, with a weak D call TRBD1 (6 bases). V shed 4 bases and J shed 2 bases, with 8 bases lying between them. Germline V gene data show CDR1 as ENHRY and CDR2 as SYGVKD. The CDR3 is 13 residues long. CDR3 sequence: CAISAGQNYGYTF. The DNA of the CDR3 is TGTGCCATCAGTGCAGGACAGAACTATGGCTACACCTTC.

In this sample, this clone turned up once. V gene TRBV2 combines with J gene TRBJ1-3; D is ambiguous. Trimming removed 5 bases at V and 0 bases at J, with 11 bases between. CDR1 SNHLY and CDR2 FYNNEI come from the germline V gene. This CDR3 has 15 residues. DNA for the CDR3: TGTGCCAGCAGTCAGGACCAGAGCTCTGGAAACACCATATATTTT. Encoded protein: CASSQDQSSGNTIYF.

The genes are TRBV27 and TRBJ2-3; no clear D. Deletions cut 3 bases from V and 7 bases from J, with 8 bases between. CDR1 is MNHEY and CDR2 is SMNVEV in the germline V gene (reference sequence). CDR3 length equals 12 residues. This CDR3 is CASSFIGNTQYF. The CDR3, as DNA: TGTGCCAGCAGTTTTATTGGTAATACGCAGTATTTT.

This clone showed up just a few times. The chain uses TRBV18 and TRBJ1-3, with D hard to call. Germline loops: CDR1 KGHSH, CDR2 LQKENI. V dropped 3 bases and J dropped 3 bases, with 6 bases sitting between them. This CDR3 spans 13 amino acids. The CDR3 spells CASSPLGGNTIYF. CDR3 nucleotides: TGTGCCAGCTCACCCCTGGGTGGAAACACCATATATTTT.